Listed below are T cell receptor beta chains from one sample, sequenced in a study of T cell repertoires in cytomegalovirus infection. Their antigens are not known. Each CDR3 protein is one row after TCRdb ran MiXCR on the reads. Of 55,000 to 85,000 distinct CDR3 sequences in the sample, 20% were seen once. Sequenced material: CD8+ T cells from cultured PBMCs, taken from culture after CMV antigen stimulation. These receptors were collected from a human donor in good health (CMV status not recorded). Some clones in this sample may be carry-over from other donors' samples. Both conserved end residues are part of each CDR3. D genes are given only for firm matches. Size values are once, few and many counts, or a class for expanded clones, and some rows have none.

>.|TRBJ1-5|.|TRBV2
TGTGCCAGCAGTCCTTCGACTCCGGGGACGCCGATCCCCCAGCATTTT
CASSPSTPGTPIPQHF
>many|TRBJ1-1|.|TRBV11-3
TGTGCCAGCAGCTTAGCAGGGAACATGAACACTGAAGCTTTCTTT
CASSLAGNMNTEAFF
>.|TRBJ1-1|.|TRBV19
TGTGCCAGTAGTATGGGAGGGATTTACACTGAAGCTTTCTTT
CASSMGGIYTEAFF
>few|TRBJ2-7|.|TRBV6-2/TRBV6-3
TGTGCCAGCAGTTTGCCGGGGGCCTACGAGCAGTACTTC
CASSLPGAYEQYF
>few|TRBJ1-1|.|TRBV28
TGTGCCAGCAGTTTCGGTCCACAGGGCGCTTTCTTT
CASSFGPQGAFF
>.|TRBJ2-3|TRBD1|TRBV6-5
TGTGCCAGCAGTCTTGGACAGGGCGGAGATACGCAGTATTTT
CASSLGQGGDTQYF
>.|TRBJ1-6|.|TRBV7-8
TGTGCCAGCAGAGAAATGGAAAGCTCCTATAATTCACCCCTCCACTTT
CASREMESSYNSPLHF
>.|TRBJ2-1|.|TRBV7-2
TGTGCCAGCAGCTTAGCGGGAATTGAGCAGTTCTTC
CASSLAGIEQFF
>few|TRBJ1-4|.|TRBV28
TGTGCCAGCAGTTTGTTATTGGGTGACAGCGAAAAACTGTTTTTT
CASSLLLGDSEKLFF
>.|TRBJ1-5|.|TRBV28
TGTGCCAGCAGTTGGGTACAAAATCAGCCCCAGCATTTT
CASSWVQNQPQHF
>few|TRBJ2-7|.|TRBV10-3
TGTGCCATCAGTGAGTCGAACAGAAACTCCTACGAGCAGTACTTC
CAISESNRNSYEQYF
>.|TRBJ2-5|TRBD1|TRBV19
TGTGCCAGTAGCCACCTCCCAGGGGGCACAGAGACCCAGTACTTC
CASSHLPGGTETQYF
>few|TRBJ2-1|.|TRBV11-2
TGTGCCAGCAGCGTAGCAATCGAATTTCAGGAGCAGTTCTTC
CASSVAIEFQEQFF
>.|TRBJ1-1|.|TRBV6-5
TGTGCCAGCAGTTACTCGTCGCCGGACGTCGTCTGGACGGCAGACACTGAAGCTTTCTTT
CASSYSSPDVVWTADTEAFF
>.|TRBJ1-5|.|TRBV7-8
TGTGCCAGCAGCTCTACGCGGGGTAGCAATCAGCCCCAGCATTTT
CASSSTRGSNQPQHF
>.|TRBJ1-4|TRBD1|TRBV13
TGTGCCAGCAGCTCCGGGACAGAACTGTTTTTT
CASSSGTELFF
>.|TRBJ2-3|TRBD1|TRBV6-5
TGTGCCAGCCGGGACAGGGGGACAGATACGCAGTATTTT
CASRDRGTDTQYF
>.|TRBJ1-6|.|TRBV7-2
TGTGCCAGCAGCCTCGGTGTGGGGAATTCACCCCTCCACTTT
CASSLGVGNSPLHF
>.|TRBJ1-5|.|TRBV7-9
TGTGCCAGCAGCGGTGGAAGCCATCCGATCCAGCATTTT
CASSGGSHPIQHF
>once|TRBJ1-1|TRBD1|TRBV7-6
TGTGCCAGCAGCTCCGACAGGGGGGGAACTGAAGCTTTCTTT
CASSSDRGGTEAFF
>.|TRBJ1-1|.|TRBV27
TGTGCCAGCTCGGGGTGGACGAGACCCTCGGAAGCTTTCTTT
CASSGWTRPSEAFF
>.|TRBJ2-3|.|TRBV7-9
TGTGCCAGCAGCTTTGGGGGGTTCGATACGCAGTATTTT
CASSFGGFDTQYF
>few|TRBJ2-7|TRBD1|TRBV7-2
TGTGCCAGCAGCTTAGCGGACAGGGGAGGGTACGAGCAGTACTTC
CASSLADRGGYEQYF
>.|TRBJ1-1|.|TRBV30
TGTGCTGGCCCCGGGGGCACTGAAGTTTTCTTT
CAGPGGTEVFF
>.|TRBJ2-2|.|TRBV4-3
TGCGCCAGCAGCCAAGGGTACCAGAACACCGGGGAGCTGTTTTTT
CASSQGYQNTGELFF
>.|TRBJ2-2|TRBD1|TRBV7-9
TGTGCCAGCAGCCCCGGACAGGGGACCACCGGGGAGCTGTTTTTT
CASSPGQGTTGELFF
>few|TRBJ2-3|.|TRBV7-8
TGTGCCAGCAGCTACCCCAAGGACACAAGCACAGATACGCAGTATTTT
CASSYPKDTSTDTQYF
>few|TRBJ2-2|TRBD1|TRBV7-9
TGTGCCAGCAGCTTACCGAAGACAGGGGTCGGCACCGGGGAGCTGTTTTTT
CASSLPKTGVGTGELFF
>few|TRBJ1-2|.|TRBV12-3/TRBV12-4
TGTGCCAGCAGTTTAGAGGACAGCCGGCCCTATGGCTACACCTTC
CASSLEDSRPYGYTF
>.|TRBJ2-7|.|TRBV7-9
TGTGCCAGCAGCTCGGGCCTCTCCGGAAATTACGAGCAGTACTTC
CASSSGLSGNYEQYF
>few|TRBJ2-3|TRBD2|TRBV7-2
TGTGCCAGCAGCTCTAGCGGGATTAGCACAGATACGCAGTATTTT
CASSSSGISTDTQYF